This TCR beta chain was captured in a study of spatial heterogeneity in lung cancer. Study-wide context: Researchers sequenced follow-up PBMC samples if they had them, and these came a median of roughly two years after resection.

Time point in this sample: blood at routine non-recurrence follow-up after resection. Whole RNA came from tumor, nontumor lung or frozen PBMC and was sequenced without being sorted. TCRdb ran MiXCR on the 5' RACE reads and lists one entry per CDR3 protein. The sample contains around 110,000 distinct CDR3 sequences, approximately 12% of which appear only once. With 10 bases clipped from V and 4 bases from J, the junction kept 9 bases outside the gene matches. Germline V gene lookup returns CDR1 ENHRY and CDR2 SYGVKD. The CDR3 is 13 amino acids. This clonotype was counted at least ten times. The sequencing here drew on PBMCs, taken at follow-up. The chain uses TRBV10-3 and TRBJ1-1; TRBD1 matches 7 bases. This clonotype was obtained from a male donor with early-stage non-small cell lung cancer. In DNA, the CDR3 is TGTGCCACCCAGACAGGGCTAGGCACTGAAGCTTTCTTT. Amino acid sequence: CATQTGLGTEAFF.